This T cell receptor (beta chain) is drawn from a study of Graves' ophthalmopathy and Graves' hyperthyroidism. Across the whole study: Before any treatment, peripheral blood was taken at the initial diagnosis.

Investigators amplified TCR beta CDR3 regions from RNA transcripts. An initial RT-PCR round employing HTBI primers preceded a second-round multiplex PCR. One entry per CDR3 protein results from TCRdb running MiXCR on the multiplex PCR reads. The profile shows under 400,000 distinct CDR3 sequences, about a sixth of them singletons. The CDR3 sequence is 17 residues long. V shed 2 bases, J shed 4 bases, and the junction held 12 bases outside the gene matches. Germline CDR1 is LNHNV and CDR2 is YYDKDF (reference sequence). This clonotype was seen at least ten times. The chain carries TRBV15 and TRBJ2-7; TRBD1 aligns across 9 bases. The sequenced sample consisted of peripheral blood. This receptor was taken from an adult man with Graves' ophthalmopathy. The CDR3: CATSRNPTGTGLYEQYF. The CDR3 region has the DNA TGTGCCACCAGCAGAAACCCAACCGGGACAGGGTTGTACGAGCAGTACTTC.